This T cell receptor beta chain was captured by sequencing in a study of cytomegalovirus exposure and HLA in healthy donors. Details on this clone: Antigen: not known.

Regarding the study as a whole: The study designated fewer than 200 TCR beta chains cytomegalovirus-associated. DRB1 showed the most TCR associations and HLA-C the fewest in a later analysis, as rates varied by HLA locus. Some V segments could not be told apart, so they were left out, TRBV6-2 and TRBV6-3 among them.

Germline loops: CDR1 MDHEN, CDR2 SYDVKM. V was shortened by 2 bases and J by 6 bases, with 10 bases between the two germline ends. The CDR3 has 14 residues. The PCR had 60 Vbeta and 13 Jbeta primers. Under the authors' procedure: Approximately 83 million unique TCR beta chains, about 12 million shared, were counted in a later analysis. The method was immunoSEQ multiplex PCR; TCRdb's version includes in-frame clones alone and lacks a portion of them. The V and J calls and clone size were taken over from that table, and D and trimming were inferred from the DNA. The sample holds some 93,000 clones; about 79% are singletons and the top ten take under 4%.

This rearrangement joins TRBV28 to TRBJ1-4; weak D call: TRBD1 (6 bases). Sequencing was done on a sample of PBMCs. This TCR came from a man aged 50-60 years in good health and CMV-seronegative. The CDR3 loop reads CASSLHNRDEKLFF. The CDR3 DNA reads as TGTGCCAGCAGTTTACATAACAGGGATGAAAAACTGTTTTTT.